The entry that follows covers one T cell receptor (beta chain) sequence. Its target is not known. This entry belongs to a study of shared clonotypes between healthy human individuals. General observations from the study: Represented diversity, genetic and exposure-history alike, was limited by few donors.

The CDR3 consists of 17 residues. The germline V gene encodes CDR1 KGHSH and CDR2 LQKENI. HIV-negative, healthy adults without recent acute infections or vaccinations were the donors. In the source study's methods: Quality scores were absent from the junction-only immunoSEQ sequences, so filtering differed. Measured with immunoSEQ multiplex PCR; TCRdb has only the in-frame clones, and not every one. The V and J calls and clone size are taken from that table; D and trimming were inferred from the DNA. This table has 450,000 or so clones, roughly 80% appearing once. The clonotype comes from a woman aged 35 to 49 in good health. Some clones in this sample may be carry-over from other donors' samples. The chain joins TRBV18 to TRBJ2-5, with TRBD1 matching 12 bases. Near its end, the DNA agrees better with TRBJ2-7, so the J call may be wrong. Sample: PBMCs. The CDR3 is CASSSITGTGGSYEQYF. The CDR3 nucleotides are TGTGCCAGCTCATCGATTACCGGGACAGGGGGCAGTTACGAGCAGTACTTC.